This TCR beta chain emerged from a study of T cells in Graves' hyperthyroidism and ophthalmopathy. Uncontrolled infections, other autoimmune diseases, pregnancy or lactation led to exclusion of patients. Study-wide points: Researchers found most expanded thyroid clonotypes above 0.001 in blood as well.

TCR beta CDR3 sequences were amplified from RNA transcripts. First-round RT-PCR targeting the TCR CDR3 was performed with the HTBI primer set. A single record per CDR3 protein comes from TCRdb applying MiXCR to the multiplex PCR reads. The table shows under 200,000 distinct CDR3 sequences, with less than 10% occurring only once. Note on this clonotype: No antigen is known for it.

With 5 bases removed from V and 0 bases from J, the gap between germline ends came to 14 bases. In germline, CDR1 is SGHRS, CDR2 YFSETQ. The CDR3 sequence is 16 residues long. The rearrangement joins TRBV5-1 to TRBJ1-4; D is possibly TRBD1 (5 bases). Specimen: blood. The clonotype comes from a woman under 30 with Graves' hyperthyroidism that later progressed to Graves' ophthalmopathy. CDR3 coding DNA: TGCGCCAGCAGTCAAATTCCGGGACCAACTAATGAAAAACTGTTTTTT. Translating it yields CASSQIPGPTNEKLFF.